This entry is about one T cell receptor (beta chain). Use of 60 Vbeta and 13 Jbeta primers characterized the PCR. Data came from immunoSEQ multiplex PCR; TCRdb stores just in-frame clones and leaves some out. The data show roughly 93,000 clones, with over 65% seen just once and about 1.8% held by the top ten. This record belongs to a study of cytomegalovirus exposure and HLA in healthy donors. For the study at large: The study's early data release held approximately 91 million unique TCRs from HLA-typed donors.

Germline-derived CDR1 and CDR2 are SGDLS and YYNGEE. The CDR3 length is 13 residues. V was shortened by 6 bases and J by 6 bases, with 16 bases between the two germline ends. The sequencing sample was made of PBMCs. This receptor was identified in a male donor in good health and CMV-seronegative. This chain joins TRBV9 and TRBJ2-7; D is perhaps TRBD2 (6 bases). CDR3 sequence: CASKREHGTEQYF. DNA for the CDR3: TGTGCCAGCAAACGGGAGCATGGCACCGAGCAGTACTTC.